These 12 T cell receptor beta chains were all obtained from the same sample, sequenced in a study of cytomegalovirus exposure and HLA in healthy donors. Primers for the PCR totalled 60 Vbeta and 13 Jbeta. Sequencing used immunoSEQ multiplex PCR; TCRdb keeps in-frame clones, though not all of them. The data contain around 120,000 clones, 73% of them singletons. Sequencing was done on a sample of PBMCs. These receptors came from a woman aged 40-49 years in good health and CMV-seronegative.

The rearrangement links TRBV7-6 to TRBJ2-3; TRBD1 aligns across 10 bases. The CDR3 extends over 14 amino acids. The junction had 3 bases not matched to a gene; V was cut back by 5 bases and J by 4 bases. Germline CDR1 reads SGHVS; CDR2 reads FNYEAQ. CDR3 DNA: TGTGCCAGCAGCCCGGACAGGGGGGCAGATACGCAGTATTTT. Translating it yields CASSPDRGADTQYF.

J is TRBJ2-1 and V is TRBV19; TRBD1 is a possible D gene (6 bases). V was shortened by 5 bases and J by 11 bases, with 19 bases between the two germline ends. The CDR3 runs to 14 residues. Germline-derived CDR1 and CDR2 are LNHDA and SQIVND (reference sequence). CDR3 DNA sequence: TGTGCCAGTAGTCCGGACAGTCGACGAGTCCAGCAGTTCTTC. Translated: CASSPDSRRVQQFF.

The chain links TRBV11-2 to TRBJ2-1; weak D call: TRBD2 (5 bases). V dropped 5 bases and J dropped 10 bases, with 18 bases sitting between them. Germline CDR1 and CDR2: SGHAT and FQNNGV. This CDR3 region has 14 residues. For the CDR3, the DNA is TGTGCCAGCAGCGCCTCCGGGATGTCCTCCGAGCAGTTCTTC. This codes for CASSASGMSSEQFF.

V is TRBV7-9 and J is TRBJ2-7; TRBD1 matches 7 bases. The germline V gene encodes CDR1 SEHNR and CDR2 FQNEAQ (reference sequence). This CDR3 is 15 amino acids long. V lost 5 bases and J lost 4; bases outside the gene matches: 11. This CDR3 is CASSGTASSWYEQYF. DNA of the CDR3: TGTGCCAGCAGCGGGACAGCCTCCTCTTGGTACGAGCAGTACTTC.

The chain recombines TRBV4-2 with TRBJ1-2, with unresolved D. Germline CDR1 reads LGHNA; CDR2 reads YNFKEQ. V was trimmed by 1 base and J by 0 bases, leaving 6 bases between them. The CDR3 is made up of 14 amino acids. CDR3 in DNA: TGTGCCAGCAGCCAAGCAGGTTCTAACTATGGCTACACCTTC. It yields the protein CASSQAGSNYGYTF.

This clone has a handful of counts. The genes are TRBV19 and TRBJ1-4; no reliable D call. The germline V and J ends were trimmed by 2 bases and 6 bases, with 7 bases remaining between them. CDR1 and CDR2 (germline): LNHDA, SQIVND (reference sequence). The CDR3 contains 13 residues. Here the CDR3 reads CASSIYGDEKLFF. CDR3 nucleotides: TGTGCCAGTAGTATATACGGGGATGAAAAACTGTTTTTT.

This rearrangement joins TRBV7-9 to TRBJ1-1; 9 nucleotides align to TRBD1. The CDR3 extends over 13 amino acids. Germline V gives CDR1 SEHNR, CDR2 FQNEAQ (reference sequence). V lost 5 bases and J lost 5; bases outside the gene matches: 3. The CDR3 bases are TGTGCCAGCAGCCAGACAGGGGGGACTGAAGCTTTCTTT. Amino acids: CASSQTGGTEAFF.

This clone was seen a handful of times. J is TRBJ1-2 and V is TRBV7-8; no definite D call. V lost 1 base to trimming and J lost 8 bases, with 14 bases between them. Germline CDR1 reads SGHVS; CDR2 reads FQNEAQ. The CDR3 length is 14 residues. The CDR3 region is CASSLVAGSGGYTF. The CDR3 DNA reads TGTGCCAGCAGCTTAGTTGCGGGGTCGGGGGGCTACACCTTC.

The chain couples TRBV6-4 to TRBJ2-4; 12 positions match TRBD1. Germline V CDR1 and CDR2: MRHNA, SNTAGT. This CDR3 spans 20 amino acids. J lost 1 base, V lost 3 bases, and 13 bases had no gene match. DNA of the CDR3: TGTGCCAGCAGTGATGTTCCGGGACAGGGGGCAAGGGTTGCCAAAAACATTCAGTACTTC. This sequence encodes CASSDVPGQGARVAKNIQYF.

V gene TRBV4-1 combines with J gene TRBJ1-2; possible D gene TRBD1, 5 bases. Trimming removed 4 bases from V and 4 bases from J, with 13 bases in between. CDR1 is MGHRA and CDR2 is YSYEKL in the germline V gene. The CDR3 runs 14 residues. The DNA for the CDR3 is TGCGCCAGCAGCCCTTGGCAGGGCCTCTATGGCTACACCTTC. Its protein product is CASSPWQGLYGYTF.

The V gene is TRBV19, the J gene TRBJ1-6, with D unresolved. There are 13 residues in the CDR3. CDR1 LNHDA and CDR2 SQIVND come from the germline V gene (reference sequence). With 3 bases removed from V and 7 bases from J, the gap between germline ends came to 7 bases. The DNA of the CDR3 is TGTGCCAGTAGTATCGAACAGAATTCACCCCTCCACTTT. It specifies CASSIEQNSPLHF.

This clone appeared a few times. This chain joins TRBV5-1 and TRBJ1-4; D gene uncertain. With 0 bases removed from V and 0 bases from J, the gap between germline ends came to 12 bases. The CDR3 covers 17 residues. The germline gives CDR1 SGHRS, CDR2 YFSETQ. CDR3 in DNA: TGCGCCAGCAGCTTGGGAGGCAGACTTTCAACTAATGAAAAACTGTTTTTT. Translation gives CASSLGGRLSTNEKLFF.